The 28 T cell receptor beta chains below come from one sample, sequenced in a study of tumor-infiltrating lymphocytes in primary liver carcinoma. The blood RNA (from unsorted whole blood) was obtained, and germline DNA was also extracted. TCR beta cDNA was made from roughly 500 ng total RNA with a constant-region primer. Slightly modified ARM-PCR with three nested multiplex PCR rounds yielded TCR beta libraries. TRBV1-TRBV30 forward primers and a C-beta reverse primer were used in the first two PCR rounds, which each ran for approximately 10 cycles. TCRdb reprocessed the multiplex PCR reads via MiXCR and lists one record per CDR3 protein. The table has just over 300,000 distinct CDR3 sequences, roughly 60% seen once; the top ten hold approximately 15%. Material for sequencing was peripheral blood. All receptors come from a woman between 25 and 40 years old with primary liver carcinoma and hepatitis B virus infection.

Note on this clonotype: Likely a read error: the CDR3 ends without its conserved phenylalanine or tryptophan. The gene calls are TRBV11-3 and TRBJ1-1, with D hard to call. Trimming pared 3 bases from V and 10 bases from J, leaving 21 bases between. The CDR3 extends over 15 amino acids. Looked up from germline, CDR1 is SGHNT and CDR2 is YENEEA. Here the CDR3 reads CASSFAGPAKTRAFL. Written as DNA, the CDR3 is TGTGCCAGCAGCTTTGCCGGGCCAGCGAAAACTCGAGCTTTCCTT.

Concerning this clonotype itself: A junction end diverges from the germline sequence, so it may reflect a read error. J is TRBJ2-7 and V is TRBV6-5, with 10 bases matching TRBD1. CDR1 and CDR2 (germline): MNHEY, SVGAGI. CDR3 length: 17 residues. This chain's CDR3 is CAGSSRSGTGADYEQYF. The CDR3 DNA reads as TGTGCCGGCAGTTCCAGATCAGGGACAGGGGCGGACTACGAGCAGTACTTC.

The chain couples TRBV16 to TRBJ2-1, with 8 nucleotides matching TRBD1. After removal of 8 bases from V and 9 bases from J, the junction contained 3 bases not matched to a gene. From germline, CDR1 is KGHSY and CDR2 FQNENV. The CDR3 runs 11 residues. The CDR3 region is CASAGGVEQFF. The CDR3, as DNA: TGTGCCAGCGCAGGGGGCGTTGAGCAGTTCTTC.

This chain joins TRBV11-2 and TRBJ2-2; a weak D match, TRBD2 (5 bases). V gave up 3 bases and J gave up 15 bases, with 17 bases separating them. CDR3 length: 13 amino acids. Germline V gene data show CDR1 as SGHAT and CDR2 as FQNNGV. The CDR3 region is CASSFQNTGKLFF. CDR3 nucleotide sequence: TGTGCCAGCAGCTTCCAGAACACCGGGAAGTTGTTTTTT.

In regard to this clonotype: A much larger clonotype is one base distant, so this may be a read error. The chain is built from TRBV12-3 or TRBV12-4 and TRBJ2-3; D ambiguous. The CDR3 totals 12 residues. V dropped 5 bases and J dropped 5 bases, with 8 bases sitting between them. The CDR3, as DNA: TGTGCCAGCAGTCAAATCATAGATACGCAGTATTTT. Its translation is CASSQIIDTQYF.

The chain is built from TRBV5-6 and TRBJ2-3; D gene uncertain. V was cut by 3 bases and J by 5 bases, with 13 bases left in between. Germline CDR1 and CDR2: SGHDT and YYEEEE. The CDR3 is 14 amino acids. CDR3 in DNA: TGTGCCAGCAGCTATCCTGTATTGGGAGATACGCAGTATTTT. It yields the protein CASSYPVLGDTQYF.

A word on this clonotype: The CDR3 end shows no conserved phenylalanine or tryptophan, and so a read error is likely. The chain recombines TRBV30 with TRBJ2-1, with a possible D match to TRBD1 (5 bases). CDR1 is GTSNPN, CDR2 SVGIG, per germline (reference sequence). This CDR3 region has 14 residues. V shed 4 bases and J shed 6 bases, with 16 bases lying between them. CDR3 in amino acids: CAWTVRSRGNEQFL. The CDR3 DNA reads as TGTGCCTGGACTGTACGTTCTAGGGGCAATGAGCAGTTCCTC.

Notes on this clonotype: This may be a read error, as it is one base from a much larger clone. This chain uses TRBV7-9 with TRBJ2-1; 13 bases agree with TRBD2. Germline V gene sequence: CDR1 SEHNR, CDR2 FQNEAQ (reference sequence). This CDR3 region has 18 residues. V lost 7 bases and J lost 6; bases outside the gene matches: 15. This CDR3 reads CASTNSLGLAGMFNEQFF. CDR3 in DNA: TGTGCCAGCACCAACAGCCTGGGACTAGCGGGAATGTTCAATGAGCAGTTCTTC.

This chain joins TRBV12-3 or TRBV12-4 and TRBJ2-6, with TRBD1 identical over 7 bases. J was trimmed by 1 base and V by 5 bases; bases with no gene match: 8. The CDR3 is 17 amino acids. The CDR3 sequence: CASSRRRGQSGANVLTF. The DNA for the CDR3 is TGTGCCAGCAGTCGTCGACGGGGACAGTCTGGGGCCAACGTCCTGACTTTC.

This clonotype has more than one count but fewer than ten. This chain links TRBV6-1 with TRBJ2-7, with D possibly TRBD1 on 6 matching bases. The CDR3 sequence is 14 residues long. V shed 4 bases and J shed 2 bases, with 12 bases lying between them. Germline V CDR1 and CDR2: MNHNS, SASEGT. The CDR3 protein is CASSGGTIPYEQYF. The CDR3 DNA sequence: TGTGCCAGCAGTGGGGGGACAATCCCCTACGAGCAGTACTTC.

Notes on this clonotype: At one end the junction does not follow the germline gene, possibly because of a read error. The J gene is TRBJ2-1, the V gene TRBV11-2, with 7 nucleotides matching TRBD2. Germline V lookup: CDR1 SGHAT, CDR2 FQNNGV. This CDR3 region has 14 residues. The CDR3 sequence is CASNWAGAWNEQFF. CDR3 nucleotides: TGTGCCAGCAACTGGGCGGGAGCTTGGAATGAGCAATTCTTC.

The genes are TRBV14 and TRBJ2-7; 7 nucleotides align to TRBD2. The V gene's germline CDR1 is SGHDN and CDR2 FVKESK. Trimming removed 4 bases from V and 9 bases from J; junction bases left unmatched: 6. This CDR3 contains 12 residues. The CDR3 reads CASSPGTMMQYF. The CDR3 region has the DNA TGTGCCAGCAGCCCCGGGACTATGATGCAGTACTTC.

This clonotype was found a few times. The CDR3 DNA reads TGTGCCAGCTGCCTAGCGGGAGTCGCTGAGCAGTTCTTC. Protein: CASCLAGVAEQFF. The V and J genes are TRBV2 and TRBJ2-1, with 10 positions matching TRBD2. The J segment lost 9 bases and the V segment lost 8 bases, leaving 7 bases of the junction unmatched. Germline CDR1 and CDR2: SNHLY and FYNNEI. There are 13 residues in the CDR3.

V gene TRBV28 combines with J gene TRBJ2-1, with D unclear. The CDR3 runs 13 residues. Trimming pared 6 bases from V and 9 bases from J, leaving 15 bases between. Germline V gives CDR1 MDHEN, CDR2 SYDVKM. The CDR3 coding sequence is TGTGCCAGCAGCCACCAGTCCAGGAGTGAGCAGTTCTTC. Translation: CASSHQSRSEQFF.

This clonotype was seen once. A much more abundant neighbour one base away suggests this may be a read error. CDR3 in amino acids: CSVLELGGSGVNVLTF. CDR3 coding DNA: TGCAGCGTTTTAGAGTTAGGAGGCTCTGGGGTCAACGTCCTGACTTTC. This chain connects TRBV29-1 to TRBJ2-6; TRBD2 is a possible D gene (5 bases). Germline assignment: CDR1 SQVTM and CDR2 ANQGSEA. This CDR3 is built from 16 residues.

This clonotype came up once. A much larger clone differs by one base, so this may be a read error. V gene TRBV4-3 combines with J gene TRBJ2-5; 9 nucleotides align to TRBD2. V shed 0 bases, J shed 9 bases, and the junction held 8 bases outside the gene matches. The CDR3 has 15 residues. Germline CDR1 is LGHNA and CDR2 is YSLEER. DNA of the CDR3: TGCGCCAGCAGCCAAGAGGTTAGCGGGAGCGTGGCCCAGTACTTC. This sequence encodes CASSQEVSGSVAQYF.

This rearrangement joins TRBV5-1 to TRBJ2-3, with D unclear. In germline, CDR1 is SGHRS, CDR2 YFSETQ. CDR3 length equals 15 residues. The V end lost 5 bases, the J end lost 4 bases, and 17 bases lay between the germline ends. CDR3 nucleotides: TGCGCCAGCAGAGGTGGGGTGGCCGGAGCAGATACGCAGTATTTT. As protein: CASRGGVAGADTQYF.

The chain has TRBV13 and TRBJ2-1, with TRBD1 as a possible D gene (5 bases). V lost 0 bases to trimming and J lost 7 bases, with 13 bases between them. CDR1 PRHDT and CDR2 FYEKMQ come from the germline V gene (reference sequence). This CDR3 has 15 residues. The CDR3 region has the DNA TGTGCCAGCAGCTTAGGTAGGGGTAAGGGGAATGAGCAGTTCTTC. This codes for CASSLGRGKGNEQFF.

The V call is TRBV28, the J call TRBJ2-2; weak D call: TRBD2 (7 bases). The CDR3 consists of 14 residues. V was clipped by 7 bases and J by 5 bases, with 14 bases between them. The germline V gene has CDR1 MDHEN and CDR2 SYDVKM. Here the CDR3 reads CASNGGRGTGELFF. Here the CDR3 DNA reads TGTGCCAGCAACGGAGGGAGGGGGACCGGGGAGCTGTTTTTT.

On this clonotype: A much larger clone is a single base away; this may be a read error. The chain carries TRBV29-1 and TRBJ2-5; possibly TRBD1 for D (5 bases). The CDR3 is 13 amino acids. Germline CDR1 is SQVTM and CDR2 is ANQGSEA. Trimming shortened V by 2 bases and J by 9 bases, and 16 bases separated the two germline ends. The CDR3 coding sequence is TGCAGCGTTGAATTAGATTGGGGCGAGGCCCAGTACTTC. It is translated as CSVELDWGEAQYF.

This clonotype was recorded once. At one boundary the junction diverges from the germline segment, which might be a read error. V is TRBV11-2 and J is TRBJ2-3; 7 bases fit TRBD2. From germline, CDR1 is SGHAT and CDR2 FQNNGV. This CDR3 region has 17 residues. The CDR3 spells CASRLDPGETSTDTWYF. The CDR3 DNA reads TGTGCCAGCAGATTAGATCCGGGGGAGACTAGCACAGATACGTGGTATTTT.

As regards this clonotype: A much more abundant neighbour one base away suggests this may be a read error. V usage is TRBV4-1 and J usage is TRBJ1-6; D is undetermined. This CDR3 contains 16 residues. V lost 2 bases to trimming and J lost 7 bases, with 15 bases between them. Germline CDR1 MGHRA, CDR2 YSYEKL. The CDR3 region has the DNA TGCGCCAGCAGCCAAACACGGGGAAGTGAGAATTCACCCCTCCACTTT. Protein sequence: CASSQTRGSENSPLHF.

V usage is TRBV6-6 and J usage is TRBJ1-4; D possibly corresponds to TRBD1 (5 bases). Trimming took off 2 bases at V and 0 bases at J, with 10 bases between the two ends. CDR3 length equals 16 residues. Germline CDR1 reads MNHNY; CDR2 reads SVGAGI (reference sequence). The CDR3 DNA sequence: TGTGCCAGCAGTTACGGGGGGTTTGCAACTAATGAAAAACTGTTTTTT. Translation gives CASSYGGFATNEKLFF.

This clonotype has a single count. A much larger clone is a single base away; this may be a read error. A read error is likely, as this CDR3 ends without the conserved phenylalanine or tryptophan. The chain uses TRBV29-1 and TRBJ1-2; D remains unclear. The CDR3 is 11 residues long. The germline V gene encodes CDR1 SQVTM and CDR2 ANQGSEA. Trimming removed 4 bases from V and 8 bases from J, with 11 bases in between. The DNA for the CDR3 is TGCAGCGTTGGAGCTGGGTGGGGCTACACCATC. This gives the protein CSVGAGWGYTI.

Comments on this clonotype: Since no conserved phenylalanine or tryptophan closes the CDR3, a read error is the likely cause. The V and J genes are TRBV12-3 or TRBV12-4 and TRBJ1-1; 7 bases line up with TRBD1. Trimming at V came to 3 bases and at J to 3 bases, leaving 4 bases not matched to a gene. The CDR3 length is 14 residues. The CDR3 nucleotides read TGTGCCAGCAGTTTTCTTGGACAGGACACTGAAGCTTTCCTT. It specifies CASSFLGQDTEAFL.

In the case of this clonotype: A much larger clonotype is one base distant, so this may be a read error. The chain employs TRBV6-5 and TRBJ1-2, with 7 nucleotides matching TRBD1. Trimming took 6 bases from V and 5 from J; bases not matched to a gene: 0. The CDR3 is 11 residues long. CDR1 is MNHEY, CDR2 SVGAGI, per germline. CDR3 nucleotide sequence: TGTGCCAGCAGCAGGGGGTATGGCTACACCTTC. This encodes CASSRGYGYTF.

This clonotype was recorded at least ten times. This chain connects TRBV6-6 to TRBJ2-7, with a possible D match to TRBD2 (6 bases). The CDR3 sequence is 13 residues long. Looked up from germline, CDR1 is MNHNY and CDR2 is SVGAGI (reference sequence). Trimming removed 5 bases from V and 2 bases from J, with 10 bases in between. The CDR3 region has the DNA TGTGCCAGCAGTGCTTCTAGCGCCTACGAGCAGTACTTC. It encodes CASSASSAYEQYF.

This clonotype was detected only a few times. V gene TRBV30 combines with J gene TRBJ2-1; D remains unclear. Trimming shortened V by 4 bases and J by 9 bases, and 13 bases separated the two germline ends. The V gene's germline CDR1 is GTSNPN and CDR2 SVGIG (reference sequence). The CDR3 length is 12 residues. The CDR3 region is CAWKKGIGEQFF. The CDR3 DNA follows: TGTGCCTGGAAAAAAGGGATCGGTGAGCAGTTCTTC.